This T cell receptor (beta chain) was identified in a study of shared clonotypes between healthy human individuals. V lost 4 bases and J lost 4; bases outside the gene matches: 13. The CDR3 has 16 amino acids. Germline loops: CDR1 MDHEN, CDR2 SYDVKM. Assay used: immunoSEQ multiplex PCR; TCRdb lists only in-frame clones, some missing. The table shows a few million clones, with just over 90% occurring only once. Naivety among CD8 cells was defined by CD45RO negativity and positive CCR7 selection, thereby excluding terminally differentiated effector memory CD45RA+ cells. This clone was counted a single time.

Sequenced: naive CD8+ T cells from PBMCs. This TCR derives from a young man in good health. Some clones in this sample may be carry-over from other donors' samples. The rearrangement joins TRBV28 to TRBJ2-7; 7 nucleotides line up with TRBD1. The CDR3: CASSSPRRQGSYEQYF. The CDR3 DNA reads as TGTGCCAGCAGTTCCCCGCGGAGACAGGGATCTTACGAGCAGTACTTC.